The 20 T cell receptor beta chains reported below all come from one sample, sequenced in a study of T cells expressing NK-cell markers. From its re-call of the 5' RACE reads, TCRdb lists each CDR3 protein once, without DNA. This listing includes about 430,000 distinct CDR3 sequences. The sequencing input was blood T cells: a sorted CD56 or NKG2C T cell subset, CD4+ or CD8+ T cells, or bulk PBMC T cells (not recorded which). These receptors were obtained from a woman aged 50 to 60 in good health.

The chain joins TRBV4-1 to TRBJ2-4; TCRdb picks TRBD2, but there is no DNA to check that call. CDR3 length: 16 amino acids. Germline CDR1 is MGHRA and CDR2 is YSYEKL. The CDR3 reads CASSQDGASGGNIQYF.

This rearrangement joins TRBV10-2 to TRBJ1-6; the TCRdb D gene call, TRBD1, has no DNA to confirm it. The CDR3 covers 16 residues. Germline V gene sequence: CDR1 WSHSY, CDR2 SAAADI. CDR3 region: CASSDPRQGINSPLHF.

V is TRBV12-3 or TRBV12-4 and J is TRBJ2-2; checking the TCRdb D call of TRBD2 is not possible without DNA. The CDR3 is 16 residues long. CDR3 residues: CASSFSGRADTGELFF.

This chain uses TRBV5-1 with TRBJ2-2; TCRdb proposes TRBD1, but this gene call is untestable without DNA. From germline, CDR1 is SGHRS and CDR2 YFSETQ. The CDR3 runs 14 residues. The CDR3 loop is CASSLVGGTGELFF.

The V and J genes are TRBV5-1 and TRBJ2-7; no DNA is available, so the TRBD2 call from TCRdb remains unchecked. The CDR3 has 16 amino acids. Germline-derived CDR1 and CDR2 are SGHRS and YFSETQ. CDR3 in amino acids: CASSPTSGRNLGEQYF.

V usage is TRBV3-1 and J usage is TRBJ2-1; TCRdb's assignment of TRBD2 cannot be checked, as there is no DNA. The CDR3 loop spans 17 amino acids. Germline lookup yields CDR1 LGHDT and CDR2 YNNKEL (reference sequence). CDR3 loop: CASSPRVLAGSYNEQFF.

The chain joins TRBV30 to TRBJ1-1; TCRdb picks TRBD1, but there is no DNA to check that call. CDR1 GTSNPN and CDR2 SVGIG come from the germline V gene (reference sequence). The CDR3 contains 13 residues. Here the CDR3 reads CASDRVASTEAFF.

J is TRBJ2-5 and V is TRBV27; TCRdb designates TRBD2, a call that cannot be tested without DNA. The CDR3 contains 17 residues. From germline, CDR1 is MNHEY and CDR2 SMNVEV (reference sequence). The CDR3 loop reads CASSSMTSMLGIRTQYF.

The chain has TRBV6-5 and TRBJ2-7; TCRdb's assignment of TRBD1 cannot be checked, as there is no DNA. Germline V gene lookup returns CDR1 MNHEY and CDR2 SVGAGI. There are 12 residues in the CDR3. CDR3 sequence: CASSTYRGEQYF.

The chain joins TRBV2 to TRBJ2-1; TCRdb's D call, TRBD2, is unchecked because there is no DNA. Germline CDR1 SNHLY, CDR2 FYNNEI. This CDR3 is 15 amino acids long. This CDR3 reads CASSEIGTSGNEQFF.

The chain couples TRBV2 to TRBJ1-6. This CDR3 comprises 15 residues. Germline V gene lookup returns CDR1 SNHLY and CDR2 FYNNEI. CDR3 loop: CASSAPSPDNSPLHF.

The chain links TRBV3-1 to TRBJ1-2; TCRdb indicates TRBD1, and absent DNA this call remains unverified. CDR1 is LGHDT and CDR2 is YNNKEL in the germline V gene (reference sequence). The CDR3 length is 14 residues. CDR3 in amino acids: CASRYRQDFYGYTF. The entire variable domain, with the rest obtained from reference TRBV3-1 and TRBJ1-2, is as follows: DTAVSQTPKYLVTQMGNDKSIKCEQNLGHDTMYWYKQDSKKFLKIMFSYNNKELIINETVPNRFSPKSPDKAHLNLHINSLELGDSAVYFCASRYRQDFYGYTFGSGTRLTVV.

The chain has TRBV4-1 and TRBJ1-4. Germline V lookup: CDR1 MGHRA, CDR2 YSYEKL. The CDR3 covers 16 residues. The CDR3 spells CASSSRWTGLDEKLFF.

The chain couples TRBV6-6 to TRBJ2-3; the D call of TRBD2 rests on TCRdb alone, since no DNA is present to check it. CDR3 length: 15 amino acids. The germline gives CDR1 MNHNY, CDR2 SVGAGI (reference sequence). Here the CDR3 reads CASSLSSGNTDTQYF.

The chain has TRBV12-3 or TRBV12-4 and TRBJ2-5. This CDR3 comprises 16 residues. The CDR3 region is CASSFKGEFLRETQYF.

The chain uses TRBV12-3 or TRBV12-4 and TRBJ2-1; lacking DNA, the TRBD1 call made by TCRdb goes unchecked. CDR3 length: 13 residues. CDR3: CASSTQWGAPRFF.

The chain combines TRBV20-1 with TRBJ2-4; TCRdb designates TRBD1, a call that cannot be tested without DNA. Per the germline V gene, CDR1 is DFQATT and CDR2 is SNEGSKA (reference sequence). CDR3 length: 13 amino acids. CDR3: CSAREASSRVQYF.

The V gene is TRBV30, the J gene TRBJ2-1; the TCRdb call, TRBD2, lacks DNA for checking. Looked up from germline, CDR1 is GTSNPN and CDR2 is SVGIG (reference sequence). There are 17 residues in the CDR3. The CDR3: CAWSVGEGGSWRNEQFF.

The chain couples TRBV2 to TRBJ1-1; the TCRdb D gene call, TRBD1, has no DNA to confirm it. Germline CDR1 reads SNHLY; CDR2 reads FYNNEI. The CDR3 covers 15 residues. Here the CDR3 reads CASSEARGRYTEAFF.

The chain is built from TRBV12-3 or TRBV12-4 and TRBJ2-2; the D call of TRBD1 rests on TCRdb alone, since no DNA is present to check it. The CDR3 runs 17 residues. CDR3 protein: CASSLALTGGGTGELFF.